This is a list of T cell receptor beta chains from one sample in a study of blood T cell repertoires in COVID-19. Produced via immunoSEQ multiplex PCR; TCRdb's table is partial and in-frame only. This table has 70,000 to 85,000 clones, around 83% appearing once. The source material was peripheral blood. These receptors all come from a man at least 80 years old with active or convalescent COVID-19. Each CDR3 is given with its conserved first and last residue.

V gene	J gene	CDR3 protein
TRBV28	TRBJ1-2	CASSLNRRGYGYTF
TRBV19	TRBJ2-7	CASSQTGTQSSYEQYF
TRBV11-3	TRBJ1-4	CASSHRDEKLFF
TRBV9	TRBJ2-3	CASIRRPLNLASGSRDTQYF
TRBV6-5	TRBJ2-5	CASSSTLGGETQYF
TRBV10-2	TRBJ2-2	CASWDRGLNTGELFF
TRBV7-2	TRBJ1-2	CASRPTSANGYTF
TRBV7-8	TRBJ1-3	CASSLSGGSSGNTIYF
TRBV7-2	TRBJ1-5	CASSLVTRNQPQHF
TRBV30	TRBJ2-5	CACYRQGQETQYF
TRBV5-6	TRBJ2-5	CASSPGGGPPETQYF
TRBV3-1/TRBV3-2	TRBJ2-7	CASSLLRDRPDEQYF
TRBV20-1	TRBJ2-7	CSATDKPYEQYF
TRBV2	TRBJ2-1	CASSEAGISYNEQFF
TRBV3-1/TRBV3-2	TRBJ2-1	CASSQELAGSSYNEQFF
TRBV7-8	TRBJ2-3	CASSLGSGGDTQYF
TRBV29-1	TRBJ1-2	CSAVGPGQGTYGYTF
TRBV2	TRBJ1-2	CASRLGGRGYTF
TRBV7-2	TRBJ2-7	CASTEGQGPYEQYF